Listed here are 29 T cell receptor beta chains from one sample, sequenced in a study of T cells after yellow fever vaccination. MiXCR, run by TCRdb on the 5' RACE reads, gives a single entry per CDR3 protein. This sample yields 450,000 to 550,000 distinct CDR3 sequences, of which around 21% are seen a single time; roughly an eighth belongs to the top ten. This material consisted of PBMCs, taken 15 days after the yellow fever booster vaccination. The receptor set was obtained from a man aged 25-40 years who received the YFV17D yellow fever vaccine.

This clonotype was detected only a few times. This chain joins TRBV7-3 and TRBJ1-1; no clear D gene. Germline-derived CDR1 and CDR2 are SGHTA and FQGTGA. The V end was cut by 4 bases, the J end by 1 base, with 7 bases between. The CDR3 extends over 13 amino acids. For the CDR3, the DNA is TGTGCCAGCAGCTCATTTCAGAACACTGAAGCTTTCTTT. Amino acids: CASSSFQNTEAFF.

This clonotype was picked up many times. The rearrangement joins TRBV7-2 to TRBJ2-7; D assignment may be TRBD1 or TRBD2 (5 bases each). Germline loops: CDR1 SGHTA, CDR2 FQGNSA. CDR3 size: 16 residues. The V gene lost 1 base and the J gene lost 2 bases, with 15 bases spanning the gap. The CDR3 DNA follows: TGTGCCAGCAGCTTAGATGGCAGGGTGGGGGCCTACGAGCAGTACTTC. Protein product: CASSLDGRVGAYEQYF.

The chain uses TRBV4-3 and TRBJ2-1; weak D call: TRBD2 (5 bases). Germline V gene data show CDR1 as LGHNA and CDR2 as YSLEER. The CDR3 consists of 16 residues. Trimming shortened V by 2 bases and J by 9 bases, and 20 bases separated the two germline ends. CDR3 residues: CASSQRAGLTFGEQFF. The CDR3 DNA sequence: TGCGCCAGCAGCCAAAGGGCGGGTCTCACTTTTGGTGAGCAGTTCTTC.

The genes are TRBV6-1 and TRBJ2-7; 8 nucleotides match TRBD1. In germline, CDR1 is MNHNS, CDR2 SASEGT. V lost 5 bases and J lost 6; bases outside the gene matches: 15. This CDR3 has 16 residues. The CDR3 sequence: CASSRYKGQVFREQYF. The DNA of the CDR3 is TGTGCCAGCAGTCGCTACAAGGGACAGGTGTTTCGCGAGCAGTACTTC.

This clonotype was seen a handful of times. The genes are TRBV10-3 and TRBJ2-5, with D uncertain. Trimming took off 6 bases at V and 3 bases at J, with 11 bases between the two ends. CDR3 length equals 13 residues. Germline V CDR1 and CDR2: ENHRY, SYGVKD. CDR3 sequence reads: CAISFTDKETQYF. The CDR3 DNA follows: TGTGCCATCAGCTTTACAGATAAAGAGACCCAGTACTTC.

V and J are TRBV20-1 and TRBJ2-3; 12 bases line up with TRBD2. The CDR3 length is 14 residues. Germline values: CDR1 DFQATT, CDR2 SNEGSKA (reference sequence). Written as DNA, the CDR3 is TGCGGAGTCCTAGCGGGAGGGCCTAAAGATACGCAGTATTTT. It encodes CGVLAGGPKDTQYF.

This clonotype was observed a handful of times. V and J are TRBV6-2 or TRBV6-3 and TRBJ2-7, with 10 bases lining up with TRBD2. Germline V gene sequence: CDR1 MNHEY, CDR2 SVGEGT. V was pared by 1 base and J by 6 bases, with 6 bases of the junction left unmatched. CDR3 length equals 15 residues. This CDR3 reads CASSYWASGRGEQYF. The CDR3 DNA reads TGTGCCAGCAGTTACTGGGCTAGCGGGAGAGGCGAGCAGTACTTC.

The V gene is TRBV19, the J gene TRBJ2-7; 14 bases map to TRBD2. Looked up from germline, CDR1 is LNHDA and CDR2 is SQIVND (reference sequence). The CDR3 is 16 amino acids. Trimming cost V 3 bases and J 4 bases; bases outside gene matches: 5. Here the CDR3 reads CASSMFGTSGSYEQYF. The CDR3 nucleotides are TGTGCCAGTAGTATGTTCGGGACTAGCGGGAGTTACGAGCAGTACTTC.

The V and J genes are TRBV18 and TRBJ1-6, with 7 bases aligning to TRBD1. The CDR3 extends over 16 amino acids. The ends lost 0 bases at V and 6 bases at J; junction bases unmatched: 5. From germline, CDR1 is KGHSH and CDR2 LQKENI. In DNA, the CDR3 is TGTGCCAGCTCACCACCGGGGGGACAGACTAATTCACCCCTCCACTTT. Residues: CASSPPGGQTNSPLHF.

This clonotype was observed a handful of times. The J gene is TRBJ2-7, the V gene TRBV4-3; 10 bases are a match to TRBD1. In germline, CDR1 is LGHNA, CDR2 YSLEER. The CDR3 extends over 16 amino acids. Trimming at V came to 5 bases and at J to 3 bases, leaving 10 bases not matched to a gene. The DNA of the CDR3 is TGCGCCAGCAGCTATTCCGGGACAGGGGATATCTACGAGCAGTACTTC. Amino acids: CASSYSGTGDIYEQYF.

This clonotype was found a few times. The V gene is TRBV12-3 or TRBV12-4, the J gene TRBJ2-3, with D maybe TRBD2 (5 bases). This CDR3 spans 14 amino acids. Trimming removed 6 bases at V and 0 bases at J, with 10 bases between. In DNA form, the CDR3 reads TGTGCCAGCAGGGAGACGGGAAGCACAGATACGCAGTATTTT. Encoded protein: CASRETGSTDTQYF.

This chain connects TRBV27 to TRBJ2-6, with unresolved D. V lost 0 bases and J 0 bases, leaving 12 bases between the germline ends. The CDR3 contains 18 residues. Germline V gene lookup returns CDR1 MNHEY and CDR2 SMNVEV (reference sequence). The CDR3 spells CASSLSPYSASGANVLTF. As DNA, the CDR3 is TGTGCCAGCAGTTTATCGCCGTACAGTGCCTCTGGGGCCAACGTCCTGACTTTC.

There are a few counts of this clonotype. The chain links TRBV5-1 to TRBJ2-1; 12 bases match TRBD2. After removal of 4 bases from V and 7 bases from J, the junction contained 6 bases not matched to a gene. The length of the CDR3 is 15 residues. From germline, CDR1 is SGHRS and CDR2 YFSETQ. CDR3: CASSVTSGSWNEQFF. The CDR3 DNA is TGCGCCAGCAGCGTGACTAGCGGGAGTTGGAATGAGCAGTTCTTC. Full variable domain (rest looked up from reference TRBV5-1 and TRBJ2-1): KAGVTQTPRYLIKTRGQQVTLSCSPISGHRSVSWYQQTPGQGLQFLFEYFSETQRNKGNFPGRFSGRQFSNSRSEMNVSTLELGDSALYLCASSVTSGSWNEQFFGPGTRLTVL.

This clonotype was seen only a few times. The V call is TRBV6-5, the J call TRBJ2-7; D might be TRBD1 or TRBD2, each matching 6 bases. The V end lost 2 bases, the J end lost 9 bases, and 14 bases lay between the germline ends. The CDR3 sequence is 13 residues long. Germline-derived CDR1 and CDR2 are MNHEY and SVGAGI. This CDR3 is CASSYTDGGVQYF. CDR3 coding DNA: TGTGCCAGCAGTTACACGGACGGGGGCGTGCAGTACTTC.

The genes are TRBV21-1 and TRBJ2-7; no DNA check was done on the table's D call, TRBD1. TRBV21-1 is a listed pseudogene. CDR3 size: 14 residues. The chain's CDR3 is CASSKGPGECEQYF. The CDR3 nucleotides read TGTGCCAGCAGCAAAGGTCCGGGGGAGTGCGAGCAGTACTTC.

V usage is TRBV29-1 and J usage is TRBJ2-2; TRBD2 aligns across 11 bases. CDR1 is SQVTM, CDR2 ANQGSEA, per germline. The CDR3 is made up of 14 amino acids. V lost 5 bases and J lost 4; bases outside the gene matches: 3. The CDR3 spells CSVLAGGGTGELFF. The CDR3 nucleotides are TGCAGCGTTTTAGCGGGAGGGGGCACCGGGGAGCTGTTTTTT.

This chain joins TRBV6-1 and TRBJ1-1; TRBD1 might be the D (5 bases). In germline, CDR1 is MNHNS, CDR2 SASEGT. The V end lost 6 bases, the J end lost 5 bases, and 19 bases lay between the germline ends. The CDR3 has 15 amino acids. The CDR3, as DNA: TGTGCCAGCAGCCCTAAAGGCGGGGCGCGGACTGAAGCTTTCTTT. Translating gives CASSPKGGARTEAFF.

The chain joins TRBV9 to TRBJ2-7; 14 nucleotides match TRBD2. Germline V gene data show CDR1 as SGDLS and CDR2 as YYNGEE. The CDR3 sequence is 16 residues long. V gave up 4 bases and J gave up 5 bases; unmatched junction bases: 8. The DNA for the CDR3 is TGTGCCAGCAGCCCCCAGACTAGCGGGAGGGGCCACGAGCAGTACTTC. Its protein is CASSPQTSGRGHEQYF.

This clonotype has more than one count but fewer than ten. The CDR3 reads CASRLDSRPGELFF. Written as DNA, the CDR3 is TGTGCCAGTAGGCTCGACAGTCGCCCCGGGGAGCTGTTTTTT. V gene TRBV19 combines with J gene TRBJ2-2, with a tentative D call TRBD1 (5 bases). CDR3 length: 14 residues. Per the germline V gene, CDR1 is LNHDA and CDR2 is SQIVND (reference sequence). V shed 6 bases and J shed 6 bases, with 14 bases lying between them. Variable domain in full (rest from reference TRBV19 and TRBJ2-2): DGGITQSPKYLFRKEGQNVTLSCEQNLNHDAMYWYRQDPGQGLRLIYYSQIVNDFQKGDIAEGYSVSREKKESFPLTVTSAQKNPTAFYLCASRLDSRPGELFFGEGSRLTVL.

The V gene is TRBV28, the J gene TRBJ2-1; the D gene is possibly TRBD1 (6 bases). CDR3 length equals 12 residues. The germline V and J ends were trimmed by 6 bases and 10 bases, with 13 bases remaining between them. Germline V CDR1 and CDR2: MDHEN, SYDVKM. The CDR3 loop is CASRESRGEQFF. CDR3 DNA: TGTGCCAGCAGAGAGTCCAGGGGCGAGCAGTTCTTC.

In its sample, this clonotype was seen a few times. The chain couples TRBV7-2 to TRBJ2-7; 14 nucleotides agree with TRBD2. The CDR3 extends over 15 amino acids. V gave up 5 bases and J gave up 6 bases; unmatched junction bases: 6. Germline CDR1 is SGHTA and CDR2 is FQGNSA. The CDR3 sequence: CASSLGTSGRREQYF. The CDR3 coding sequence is TGTGCCAGCAGCCTTGGGACTAGCGGGAGACGCGAGCAGTACTTC.

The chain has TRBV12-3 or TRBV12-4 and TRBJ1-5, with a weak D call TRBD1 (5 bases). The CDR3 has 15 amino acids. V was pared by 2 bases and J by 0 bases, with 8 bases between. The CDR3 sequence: CASSLSGGSNQPQHF. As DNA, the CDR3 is TGTGCCAGCAGTTTATCCGGGGGTAGCAATCAGCCCCAGCATTTT.

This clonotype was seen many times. CDR3 sequence (DNA): TGTGCCAGCAGCCAAGGTCCCCCCCTAGAGGATACGCAGTATTTT. It specifies CASSQGPPLEDTQYF. The chain links TRBV4-2 to TRBJ2-3; D is unclear. Trimming stripped 1 base from V and 6 bases from J, with 14 bases between. Germline CDR1 reads LGHNA; CDR2 reads YNFKEQ. The CDR3 has 15 residues.

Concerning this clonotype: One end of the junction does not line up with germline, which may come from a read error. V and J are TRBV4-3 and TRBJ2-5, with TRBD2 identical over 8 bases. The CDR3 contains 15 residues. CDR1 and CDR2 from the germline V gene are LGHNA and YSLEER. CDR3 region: CACSQSWRGEETQYF. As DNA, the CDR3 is TGCGCCTGCAGCCAATCTTGGCGGGGGGAAGAGACCCAGTACTTC.

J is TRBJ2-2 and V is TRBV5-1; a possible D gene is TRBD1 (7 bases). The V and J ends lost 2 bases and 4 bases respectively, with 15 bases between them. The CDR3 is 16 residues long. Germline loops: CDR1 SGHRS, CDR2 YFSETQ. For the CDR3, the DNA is TGCGCCAGCAGCTTAGGAGGGACAGTAGGCACCGGGGAGCTGTTTTTT. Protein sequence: CASSLGGTVGTGELFF.

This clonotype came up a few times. CDR3 DNA sequence: TGTGCCAGCAGTTTAACTAGCGCTTTCTACAATGAGCAGTTCTTC. This translates into CASSLTSAFYNEQFF. V usage is TRBV6-5 and J usage is TRBJ2-1, with TRBD2 matching over 7 bases. Trimming removed 4 bases from V and 3 bases from J; junction bases left unmatched: 6. Germline V gene lookup returns CDR1 MNHEY and CDR2 SVGAGI. The CDR3 consists of 15 residues.

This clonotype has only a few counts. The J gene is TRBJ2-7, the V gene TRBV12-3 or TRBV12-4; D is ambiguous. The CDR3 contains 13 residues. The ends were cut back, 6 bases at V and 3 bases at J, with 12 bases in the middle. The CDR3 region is CASSETGRYEQYF. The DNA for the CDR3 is TGTGCCAGCAGCGAGACCGGGCGCTACGAGCAGTACTTC.

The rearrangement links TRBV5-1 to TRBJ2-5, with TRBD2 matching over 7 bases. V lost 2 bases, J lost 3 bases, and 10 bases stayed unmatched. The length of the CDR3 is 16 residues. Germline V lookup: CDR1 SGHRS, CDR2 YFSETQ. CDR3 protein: CASSFWFGLGKETQYF. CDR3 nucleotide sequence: TGCGCCAGCAGCTTTTGGTTTGGACTAGGCAAAGAGACCCAGTACTTC. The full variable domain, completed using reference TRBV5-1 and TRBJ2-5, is KAGVTQTPRYLIKTRGQQVTLSCSPISGHRSVSWYQQTPGQGLQFLFEYFSETQRNKGNFPGRFSGRQFSNSRSEMNVSTLELGDSALYLCASSFWFGLGKETQYFGPGTRLLVL.

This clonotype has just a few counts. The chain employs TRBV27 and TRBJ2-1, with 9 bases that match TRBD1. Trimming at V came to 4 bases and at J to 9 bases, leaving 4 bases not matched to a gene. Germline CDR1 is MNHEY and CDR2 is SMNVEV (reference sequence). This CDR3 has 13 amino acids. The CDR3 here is CASSYTGGREQFF. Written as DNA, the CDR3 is TGTGCCAGCAGTTATACAGGGGGCCGTGAGCAGTTCTTC.